The 15 T cell receptor beta chains below were found in one sample sequenced in a study of CD8 T cells in ankylosing spondylitis. Using its own MiXCR run on the 5' RACE reads, TCRdb lists one record per CDR3 protein. The table shows roughly 180,000 distinct CDR3 sequences, with roughly 13% occurring only once. Sequencing input: blood, either unsorted or a sorted T cell fraction (not recorded which). These receptor sequences come from a female donor with ankylosing spondylitis or in good health (not recorded which).

This clonotype has a count of ten or more. The chain has TRBV20-1 and TRBJ1-2; 7 bases fit TRBD1. Trimming removed 2 bases from V and 2 bases from J; junction bases left unmatched: 2. Germline V gene sequence: CDR1 DFQATT, CDR2 SNEGSKA (reference sequence). The CDR3 is 13 residues long. CDR3 region: CSARSRGNYGYTF. As DNA, the CDR3 is TGCAGTGCTAGATCCAGGGGGAACTATGGCTACACCTTC.

This clonotype occurred many times. The chain joins TRBV20-1 to TRBJ2-3, with 8 bases aligning to TRBD1. The CDR3 has 13 amino acids. Germline V gives CDR1 DFQATT, CDR2 SNEGSKA (reference sequence). The CDR3 DNA reads TGCGCCCGGGACAGGCCGGGCACAGATACGCAGTATTTT. Protein: CARDRPGTDTQYF.

This clonotype occurred many times. This chain joins TRBV7-9 and TRBJ2-5; 12 positions agree with TRBD1. This CDR3 contains 15 residues. Trimming removed 7 bases from V and 6 bases from J; junction bases left unmatched: 9. Germline V gives CDR1 SEHNR, CDR2 FQNEAQ (reference sequence). CDR3 nucleotides: TGTGCCAGCATGCCGGGACAGGGGGCCACCCAGACCCAGTACTTC. As protein: CASMPGQGATQTQYF.

About this clonotype itself: A much larger clone sits a single nucleotide away, making a read error possible. V usage is TRBV29-1 and J usage is TRBJ2-3, with D maybe TRBD2 (6 bases). The CDR3 covers 14 residues. Germline CDR1 and CDR2: SQVTM and ANQGSEA. V lost 7 bases, J lost 3 bases, and 17 bases lay in between. The DNA for the CDR3 is TGCAGCGCCCGTGTGGGGAGCGGGACAGATACGCAGTATTTT. Amino acids: CSARVGSGTDTQYF.

On this clonotype: A much larger clone differs by one base, so this may be a read error. This chain connects TRBV2 to TRBJ1-3; D might be TRBD1 (5 bases). V was shortened by 7 bases and J by 1 base, with 11 bases between the two germline ends. CDR3 length: 14 amino acids. Germline lookup yields CDR1 SNHLY and CDR2 FYNNEI. CDR3 in DNA: TGTGCCAGCAACGGGACCATTTCTGGAAACACCATATATTTT. Encoded protein: CASNGTISGNTIYF.

In this sample, this clonotype turned up many times. The chain has TRBV7-9 and TRBJ2-2; 12 bases fit TRBD1. The CDR3 length is 17 residues. V lost 4 bases to trimming and J lost 5 bases; unmatched junction nucleotides: 8. Germline loops: CDR1 SEHNR, CDR2 FQNEAQ (reference sequence). The CDR3 DNA follows: TGTGCCAGCAGCTCCCGGGACAGGGGGCGCGGAACCGGGGAGCTGTTTTTT. Translating it yields CASSSRDRGRGTGELFF.

The gene calls are TRBV4-2 and TRBJ2-7, with 11 bases identical to TRBD2. The V gene's germline CDR1 is LGHNA and CDR2 YNFKEQ. The CDR3 is 18 residues long. The junction had 13 bases not matched to a gene; V was cut back by 3 bases and J by 3 bases. DNA for the CDR3: TGTGCCAGCAGCCAGACGCTAGCGGGAGGTACTATGCTCTACGAGCAGTACTTC. Its protein is CASSQTLAGGTMLYEQYF.

This clonotype has just a few counts. The V call is TRBV6-2 or TRBV6-3, the J call TRBJ2-7; a possible D gene is TRBD2 (5 bases). CDR3 size: 14 residues. Germline-derived CDR1 and CDR2 are MNHEY and SVGEGT. V shed 5 bases and J shed 5 bases, with 16 bases lying between them. The CDR3 DNA is TGTGCCAGCAGTGCGGGTAGAAGTAGCGACGAGCAGTACTTC. Translated, it gives CASSAGRSSDEQYF.

The table lists this clonotype with many counts. V is TRBV6-4 and J is TRBJ1-2; 9 bases are shared with TRBD1. The length of the CDR3 is 14 residues. Per germline, CDR1 MRHNA and CDR2 SNTAGT. Trimming cost V 6 bases and J 3 bases; bases outside gene matches: 5. The CDR3, as DNA: TGTGCCAGCAGAGGACAGGGGAGCGACTATGGCTACACCTTC. Translating gives CASRGQGSDYGYTF.

The chain employs TRBV7-8 and TRBJ2-5; 8 positions agree with TRBD1. Trimming at V came to 5 bases and at J to 5 bases, leaving 4 bases not matched to a gene. Germline CDR1 reads SGHVS; CDR2 reads FQNEAQ. The CDR3 sequence is 13 residues long. The CDR3 spells CASSRTGPETQYF. CDR3 bases: TGTGCCAGCAGCCGGACAGGGCCGGAGACCCAGTACTTC.

The chain has TRBV24-1 and TRBJ2-7; 9 nucleotides line up with TRBD1. The CDR3 spans 15 residues. V trimming: 3 bases; J trimming: 5 bases; junction bases outside the gene matches: 7. The germline gives CDR1 KGHDR, CDR2 SFDVKD. CDR3 DNA: TGTGCCACCAGTGATGCCGGGACAGGGAGGAACGAGCAGTACTTC. Amino acid sequence: CATSDAGTGRNEQYF.

This clonotype was seen at least ten times. The rearrangement uses TRBV20-1 and TRBJ2-1; D call uncertain. Trimming removed 1 base from V and 7 bases from J, with 17 bases in between. The germline gives CDR1 DFQATT, CDR2 SNEGSKA (reference sequence). This CDR3 comprises 15 residues. The CDR3: CSARGATTILNEQFF. CDR3 nucleotide sequence: TGCAGTGCTAGAGGCGCAACTACCATCTTGAATGAGCAGTTCTTC.

Regarding this clonotype: This sequence may be a read error, since a much larger clone differs from it by one base. V usage is TRBV10-3 and J usage is TRBJ2-2; TRBD2 agrees at 10 bases. Germline V gene data show CDR1 as ENHRY and CDR2 as SYGVKD. With V trimmed by 8 bases and J by 5 bases, 11 bases remained unmatched. CDR3 length: 16 amino acids. The CDR3 reads CAICASTSGQTGELFF. The CDR3 DNA reads TGTGCCATCTGCGCATCGACTAGCGGGCAAACCGGGGAGCTGTTTTTT.

This clonotype occurred many times. V gene TRBV5-1 combines with J gene TRBJ1-1, with TRBD1 identical over 8 bases. Germline CDR1 reads SGHRS; CDR2 reads YFSETQ. This CDR3 has 13 residues. V shed 5 bases and J 4 bases; nucleotides not matched to a gene: 4. CDR3 residues: CASRYTGGTEAFF. CDR3 DNA sequence: TGCGCCAGCAGGTATACAGGGGGCACTGAAGCTTTCTTT. The whole variable domain, remainder taken from reference TRBV5-1 and TRBJ1-1, is KAGVTQTPRYLIKTRGQQVTLSCSPISGHRSVSWYQQTPGQGLQFLFEYFSETQRNKGNFPGRFSGRQFSNSRSEMNVSTLELGDSALYLCASRYTGGTEAFFGQGTRLTVV.

This clonotype showed up many times. This rearrangement joins TRBV7-2 to TRBJ2-7; D possibly corresponds to TRBD1 (6 bases). Germline loops: CDR1 SGHTA, CDR2 FQGNSA. CDR3 length: 13 amino acids. V lost 4 bases and J lost 3, with 10 bases in between. The CDR3 DNA reads TGTGCCAGCAGCTCCGGACAGATCTACGAGCAGTACTTC. It translates to CASSSGQIYEQYF.